This T cell receptor beta chain was retrieved from a study of blood T cell repertoires in COVID-19. Looking at the study overall: Acute and convalescent COVID-19 specimens originated in the United States, Italy and Spain. PBMCs, B-cell-depleted T cells, or T cells were the source of the cDNA or gDNA that made up the material.

This CDR3 has 16 residues. In the source study's methods: Reference gene primers were amplified, and this amplification served to estimate nucleated cell counts. The method was immunoSEQ multiplex PCR; TCRdb's version includes in-frame clones alone and lacks a portion of them. V and J calls and clone size are copied from that table; D and trimming were computed from the DNA. This sample has under 200,000 clones, with roughly 85% found just once. Source material: peripheral blood. The sequence derives from a man in his 60s with active or convalescent COVID-19. This sequence joins TRBV21-1 and TRBJ2-2; the D call TRBD2 from the table was never checked on the DNA. TRBV21-1 is a pseudogene locus. For the CDR3, the DNA is TGTGCCAGCCGCAAGGGGGAGGGAACGAACACCGGGGAGCTGTTTTTT. It translates to CASRKGEGTNTGELFF.